These 29 T cell receptor beta chains were all obtained from the same sample, sequenced in a study of CD8+ T cells in alopecia areata. As the sequencing template, cDNA was produced by extracting RNA and reverse transcribing it. Libraries were prepared by immunoSEQ multiplex PCR; TCRdb keeps only in-frame clonotypes and omits some of them. This table has 200,000 to 250,000 clones, about three fifths appearing once. Treatment given: oral pan-JAK inhibitor, 5-10 mg twice daily. This material consisted of CD4+ T cells sorted from blood, taken at week 4, from a patient treated with tofacitinib. The receptors derive from a human donor with alopecia areata.

This chain links TRBV4-3 with TRBJ2-5; D is unresolved. The ends were cut back, 0 bases at V and 5 bases at J, with 7 bases in the middle. The CDR3 contains 13 residues. Per the germline V gene, CDR1 is LGHNA and CDR2 is YSLEER. In DNA form, the CDR3 reads TGCGCCAGCAGCCAAGAGCTCCGGGAGACCCAGTACTTC. This translates into CASSQELRETQYF.

This sequence joins TRBV29-1 and TRBJ2-1, with TRBD1 as a possible D gene (6 bases). V gave up 0 bases and J gave up 7 bases, with 13 bases separating them. This CDR3 has 14 amino acids. Germline V gives CDR1 SQVTM, CDR2 ANQGSEA. Here the CDR3 DNA reads TGCAGCGTTGAAGATCGCGTAACAGGGAATGAGCAGTTCTTC. Its translation: CSVEDRVTGNEQFF.

This clone was counted only a few times. The CDR3 bases are TGCGCCAGCAGTCATCTCCTTACACACCGCACAGATACGCAGTATTTT. It encodes CASSHLLTHRTDTQYF. V and J are TRBV23-1 and TRBJ2-3; no definite D call. TRBV23-1 is an ORF, and what it does is uncertain. The CDR3 totals 16 residues. V lost 3 bases, J lost 1 base, and 14 bases lay in between.

The V and J genes are TRBV2 and TRBJ2-5; no clear D gene. Per the germline V gene, CDR1 is SNHLY and CDR2 is FYNNEI. This CDR3 spans 14 amino acids. V was cut by 3 bases and J by 0 bases, with 8 bases left in between. This chain's CDR3 is CASSEGQYQETQYF. The DNA of the CDR3 is TGTGCCAGCAGTGAGGGCCAGTACCAAGAGACCCAGTACTTC.

DNA for the CDR3: TGTGCCTGGAGCCCGGGACTGATTAATGAAAAACTGTTTTTT. As protein: CAWSPGLINEKLFF. The chain links TRBV30 to TRBJ1-4; D possibly corresponds to TRBD1 (5 bases). CDR3 length: 14 residues. Germline V gene sequence: CDR1 GTSNPN, CDR2 SVGIG (reference sequence). V lost 3 bases, J lost 4 bases, and 12 bases lay in between. Using reference TRBV30 and TRBJ1-4 for the parts outside the CDR3, the full variable domain is SQTIHQWPATLVQPVGSPLSLECTVEGTSNPNLYWYRQAAGRGLQLLFYSVGIGQISSEVPQNLSASRPQDRQFILSSKKLLLSDSGFYLCAWSPGLINEKLFFGSGTQLSVL.

The chain is built from TRBV4-3 and TRBJ2-5, with 16 bases aligning to TRBD2. CDR1 is LGHNA and CDR2 is YSLEER in the germline V gene. The CDR3 has 18 amino acids. J lost 5 bases, V lost 0 bases, and 6 bases had no gene match. As DNA, the CDR3 is TGCGCCAGCAGCCAAGAGGGACTAGCGGGGGGGGTAGGTGAGACCCAGTACTTC. This translates into CASSQEGLAGGVGETQYF.

Only a few counts were recorded for this clone. This sequence joins TRBV25-1 and TRBJ1-3, with 7 bases aligning to TRBD1. The germline V gene encodes CDR1 MGHDK and CDR2 SYGVNS. CDR3 length equals 16 residues. V dropped 6 bases and J dropped 0; count of bases not matched to a gene: 8. The CDR3 is CASRLQGPLSGNTIYF. The CDR3 DNA reads TGTGCCAGCAGGTTACAGGGGCCGCTCTCTGGAAACACCATATATTTT.

The V and J genes are TRBV6-6 and TRBJ2-5, with 8 bases lining up with TRBD2. The CDR3 loop spans 14 amino acids. CDR1 MNHNY and CDR2 SVGAGI come from the germline V gene (reference sequence). V lost 4 bases, J lost 5 bases, and 6 bases stayed unmatched. As DNA, the CDR3 is TGTGCCAGCAGTTTCGCTAGCGGGCGGGAGACCCAGTACTTC. This codes for CASSFASGRETQYF.

The chain uses TRBV6-1 and TRBJ1-3; 10 bases line up with TRBD1. This CDR3 is built from 17 residues. Germline V gene data show CDR1 as MNHNS and CDR2 as SASEGT. V shed 1 base and J 1 base; nucleotides not matched to a gene: 4. CDR3 DNA: TGTGCCAGCAGTGAAGGCAGACAGGGGGCATCTGGAAACACCATATATTTT. Its protein is CASSEGRQGASGNTIYF.

The V and J genes are TRBV5-1 and TRBJ1-1; a possible D gene is TRBD1 (6 bases). CDR1 is SGHRS, CDR2 YFSETQ, per germline. Between the trimmed V and J ends, which lost 4 bases and 6 bases, there was a span of 19 bases. This CDR3 is 15 amino acids long. CDR3 sequence (DNA): TGCGCCAGCAGCATAGGGACAACTGAGGCGTCTGAAGCTTTCTTT. It translates to CASSIGTTEASEAFF.

On this clone: This same CDR3 is encoded by further DNA sequences in the sample. The chain links TRBV18 to TRBJ2-5; D is unresolved. Germline values: CDR1 KGHSH, CDR2 LQKENI. CDR3 length equals 12 residues. Trimming removed 0 bases from V and 4 bases from J, with 3 bases in between. This CDR3 is CASSPPGETQYF. CDR3 DNA: TGTGCCAGCTCACCACCCGGAGAGACCCAGTACTTC.

This clone appeared a few times. Distinct nucleotide sequences in the sample also encode this CDR3. The chain is built from TRBV30 and TRBJ2-7; D perhaps matches TRBD2 (5 bases). Germline CDR1 GTSNPN, CDR2 SVGIG (reference sequence). The V end lost 3 bases, the J end lost 0 bases, and 12 bases lay between the germline ends. The CDR3 covers 14 residues. The DNA for the CDR3 is TGTGCCTGGAGCGTAGGAGGTAGCTCCTACGAGCAGTACTTC. Translated, it gives CAWSVGGSSYEQYF.

This chain uses TRBV5-1 with TRBJ1-2; D not certain. From germline, CDR1 is SGHRS and CDR2 YFSETQ. CDR3 length equals 13 residues. Trimming stripped 1 base from V and 1 base from J, with 5 bases between. CDR3 coding DNA: TGCGCCAGCAGCTTGCAGAATAACTATGGCTACACCTTC. Protein sequence: CASSLQNNYGYTF.

The chain recombines TRBV6-5 with TRBJ1-1, with TRBD1 as a possible D gene (5 bases). The CDR3 covers 14 residues. Germline V gene data show CDR1 as MNHEY and CDR2 as SVGAGI. Trimming left V 2 bases short and J 5 bases short, with 12 bases between. The CDR3 bases are TGTGCCAGCAGTTACCATAATAGGGGAACTGAAGCTTTCTTT. It encodes CASSYHNRGTEAFF.

The V and J genes are TRBV4-1 and TRBJ2-7; D is uncertain. Germline CDR1 is MGHRA and CDR2 is YSYEKL. Trimming left V 0 bases short and J 2 bases short, with 11 bases between. This CDR3 has 15 residues. The DNA for the CDR3 is TGCGCCAGCAGCCAAGATCGGCGGAAAACCTACGAGCAGTACTTC. Residues: CASSQDRRKTYEQYF.

The sample holds a few counts of this clone. The chain carries TRBV7-2 and TRBJ2-7, with 10 bases matching TRBD2. Germline CDR1 reads SGHTA; CDR2 reads FQGNSA. The CDR3 has 16 amino acids. The trim removed 1 base at V and 2 bases at J, leaving 5 bases unmatched. As DNA, the CDR3 is TGTGCCAGCAGCTTAGATAGCGGGGGGACCCCCTACGAGCAGTACTTC. Protein sequence: CASSLDSGGTPYEQYF.

The J gene is TRBJ2-7, the V gene TRBV11-2; no reliable D call. With 1 base removed from V and 0 bases from J, the gap between germline ends came to 4 bases. This CDR3 is 13 amino acids long. Germline assignment: CDR1 SGHAT and CDR2 FQNNGV. The CDR3 reads CASSLGDSYEQYF. CDR3 nucleotide sequence: TGTGCCAGCAGCTTAGGGGACTCCTACGAGCAGTACTTC.

This clone was counted a few times. V gene TRBV5-1 combines with J gene TRBJ1-2; D perhaps matches TRBD1 (5 bases). The ends were cut back, 2 bases at V and 1 base at J, with 12 bases in the middle. CDR1 SGHRS and CDR2 YFSETQ come from the germline V gene. This CDR3 comprises 15 residues. CDR3 bases: TGCGCCAGCAGCTTTGTACCGACAGATAACTATGGCTACACCTTC. Its protein is CASSFVPTDNYGYTF.

J is TRBJ2-3 and V is TRBV4-2; 9 bases map to TRBD2. The CDR3 totals 17 residues. Germline V CDR1 and CDR2: LGHNA, YNFKEQ. The V and J ends lost 4 bases and 2 bases, in that order; junction bases with no gene match: 10. The CDR3 sequence: CASSLSGGTFYTDTQYF. The DNA of the CDR3 is TGTGCCAGCAGCCTGAGCGGGGGGACGTTTTACACAGATACGCAGTATTTT.

This clone has a handful of counts. The V call is TRBV7-9, the J call TRBJ1-1, with no clear D. The CDR3 runs 13 residues. The ends were cut back, 4 bases at V and 1 base at J, with 7 bases in the middle. CDR1 is SEHNR, CDR2 FQNEAQ, per germline (reference sequence). The CDR3 DNA sequence: TGTGCCAGCAGCTCACAAAGGAACACTGAAGCTTTCTTT. Its translation: CASSSQRNTEAFF.

In its sample, this clone was seen once. This chain joins TRBV2 and TRBJ1-2; the D gene is possibly TRBD1 (6 bases). The CDR3 sequence is 14 residues long. The V end was cut by 7 bases, the J end by 4 bases, with 16 bases between. The germline V gene has CDR1 SNHLY and CDR2 FYNNEI. CDR3 sequence reads: CASTKRGAAYGYTF. The CDR3 DNA sequence: TGTGCCAGCACTAAGAGGGGGGCCGCCTATGGCTACACCTTC.

The chain recombines TRBV11-2 with TRBJ2-7; tentatively, D is TRBD1 or TRBD2 (5 bases each). V dropped 4 bases and J dropped 1 base, with 14 bases sitting between them. The CDR3 runs to 15 residues. Germline lookup yields CDR1 SGHAT and CDR2 FQNNGV. The CDR3 loop reads CASSSRRDGSYEQYF. The DNA for the CDR3 is TGTGCCAGCAGCTCACGCCGGGACGGATCCTACGAGCAGTACTTC.

The CDR3 DNA follows: TGTGCCATCAGCCAGTCCCGGGGCTACACCTTC. It is translated as CAISQSRGYTF. The genes are TRBV10-3 and TRBJ1-2, with D unresolved. The CDR3 runs 11 residues. V dropped 6 bases and J dropped 8 bases, with 10 bases sitting between them. Germline lookup yields CDR1 ENHRY and CDR2 SYGVKD.

In its sample, this clone was seen once. The chain uses TRBV4-1 and TRBJ1-1; no reliable D call. The CDR3 contains 14 residues. With 0 bases removed from V and 11 bases from J, the gap between germline ends came to 16 bases. Germline V lookup: CDR1 MGHRA, CDR2 YSYEKL. As DNA, the CDR3 is TGCGCCAGCAGCCAAGATCCCGCGACCGCCGGGGCTTTCTTT. It is translated as CASSQDPATAGAFF.

The rearrangement links TRBV21-1 to TRBJ2-5; the table calls TRBD2, which could not be checked here. TRBV21-1 is annotated as a pseudogene. The CDR3 is 13 residues long. The CDR3 loop reads CASSSRVQETQYF. The CDR3 DNA sequence: TGTGCCAGCAGCAGCCGGGTCCAAGAGACCCAGTACTTC.

The chain combines TRBV29-1 with TRBJ2-5; a possible D gene is TRBD2 (5 bases). This CDR3 contains 13 residues. Germline V lookup: CDR1 SQVTM, CDR2 ANQGSEA. Trimming left V 7 bases short and J 2 bases short, with 14 bases between. The CDR3 nucleotides are TGCAGCGCCAACCGGGGTTTACAAGAGACCCAGTACTTC. Protein product: CSANRGLQETQYF.

The chain employs TRBV20-1 and TRBJ2-7; D not resolved. This CDR3 spans 11 amino acids. The V gene's germline CDR1 is DFQATT and CDR2 SNEGSKA (reference sequence). V was pared by 3 bases and J by 3 bases, with 6 bases between. The CDR3 loop is CSASALYEQYF. DNA of the CDR3: TGCAGTGCTAGTGCGCTCTACGAGCAGTACTTC.

The rearrangement joins TRBV29-1 to TRBJ2-2; 9 nucleotides line up with TRBD2. The junction had 8 bases not matched to a gene; V was cut back by 6 bases and J by 6 bases. The CDR3 length is 14 residues. Per the germline V gene, CDR1 is SQVTM and CDR2 is ANQGSEA. CDR3 sequence: CSVPRTSESGELFF. In nucleotides, the CDR3 is TGCAGCGTGCCCCGGACTAGCGAGTCCGGGGAGCTGTTTTTT.

This clone was counted a single time. This chain joins TRBV30 and TRBJ2-7; D uncertain. The germline V gene has CDR1 GTSNPN and CDR2 SVGIG (reference sequence). Trimming pared 3 bases from V and 4 bases from J, leaving 13 bases between. The CDR3 length is 13 residues. For the CDR3, the DNA is TGTGCCTGGAGCCCCCCATACTGGTACGAGCAGTACTTC. Protein sequence: CAWSPPYWYEQYF.